The sequence of this T cell receptor beta chain was determined in a study of T cell responses to AZD1222 COVID-19 vaccine. The germline V and J ends were trimmed by 9 bases and 0 bases, with 8 bases remaining between them. Germline values: CDR1 SNHLY, CDR2 FYNNEI. The CDR3 sequence is 13 residues long. Sequencing used immunoSEQ multiplex PCR; TCRdb keeps in-frame clones, though not all of them. The data contain nearly 35,000 clones, about 80% of them seen just once; the ten biggest clones take up around 4%. The sequencing used peripheral blood, collected 28 days after the second AZD1222 dose. The receptor's source is an adult who received the AZD1222 COVID-19 vaccine. The V gene is TRBV2, the J gene TRBJ2-2; TRBD2 might be the D (5 bases). CDR3 sequence reads: CARSGTNTGELFF. Here the CDR3 DNA reads TGTGCCAGAAGCGGAACGAACACCGGGGAGCTGTTTTTT.